This T cell receptor beta chain was observed in a study of cytomegalovirus exposure and HLA in healthy donors. Broader study findings: CMV serostatus stood as the only immune exposure information on hand.

Both 60 Vbeta primers and 13 Jbeta primers went into the PCR. Original handling: The authors later counted approximately 80 million unique TCR beta chains, 9 million to 12 million of them shared. Clones were read by immunoSEQ multiplex PCR, and TCRdb kept only the in-frame ones, dropping some. V and J calls and clone size follow that table, whereas D and trimming were derived from the DNA. The data contain about 270,000 clones, 86% of them singletons. Germline CDR1 LNHDA, CDR2 SQIVND (reference sequence). With 2 bases removed from V and 0 bases from J, the gap between germline ends came to 11 bases. The length of the CDR3 is 16 residues. A remark on this clone: The target antigen is unknown.

The TCR sequence derives from a man in his forties in good health and CMV-seropositive. The chain links TRBV19 to TRBJ1-3; possible D gene TRBD1, 6 bases. The sequenced sample was PBMCs. The CDR3 nucleotides read TGTGCCAGTAGTATATTCACAGGGAACTCTGGAAACACCATATATTTT. Protein: CASSIFTGNSGNTIYF.